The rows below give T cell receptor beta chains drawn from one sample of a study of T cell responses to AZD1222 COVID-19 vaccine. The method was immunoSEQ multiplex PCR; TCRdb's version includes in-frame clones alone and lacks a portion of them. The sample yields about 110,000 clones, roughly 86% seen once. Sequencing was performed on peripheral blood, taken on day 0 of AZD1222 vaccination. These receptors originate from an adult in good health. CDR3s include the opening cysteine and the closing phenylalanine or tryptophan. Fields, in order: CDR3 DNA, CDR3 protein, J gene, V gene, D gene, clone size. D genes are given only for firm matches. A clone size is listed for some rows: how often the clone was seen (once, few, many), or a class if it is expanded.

TGCGCCAGCAGCTTGGAAAGTGGAGGGTATGGCTACACCTTC,CASSLESGGYGYTF,TRBJ1-2,TRBV5-1,-,few
TGTGCCAGCAGTCTCGGACAGGGTATCTTCGAGCCCCAGCATTTT,CASSLGQGIFEPQHF,TRBJ1-5,TRBV6-6,TRBD1,-
TGTGCCAGCAGGAGGGACGGGAGGGATCAGCCCCAGCATTTT,CASRRDGRDQPQHF,TRBJ1-5,TRBV6-5,-,-
TGTGCCAGCAGCCTAATGACAGGGGTAGGATATGGCTACACCTTC,CASSLMTGVGYGYTF,TRBJ1-2,TRBV7-2,TRBD1,once
TGTGCCACCAGTGGAGATAGCAGAGGGGGGCTCGATGAGCAGTTCTTC,CATSGDSRGGLDEQFF,TRBJ2-1,TRBV24-1,-,-
TGTGCCAGTAGCCTGGGCTATAATTCACCCCTCCACTTT,CASSLGYNSPLHF,TRBJ1-6,TRBV19,-,-
TGCGCCAGCAGCCCGGGACTAGCGGGGGGGCTGAACAATGAGCAGTTCTTC,CASSPGLAGGLNNEQFF,TRBJ2-1,TRBV5-1,TRBD2,-
TGTGCCAGCAGCCTTGGGTGGGGGACGGCGAACACTGAAGCTTTCTTT,CASSLGWGTANTEAFF,TRBJ1-1,TRBV5-6,-,-
TGTGCCAGCAGCTTAGGAGGCCCCCAGCATTTT,CASSLGGPQHF,TRBJ1-5,TRBV11-2,-,once
TGTGCCAGCAGAAGTAGCGGGGGGGCCGGGGAGCTGTTTTTT,CASRSSGGAGELFF,TRBJ2-2,TRBV6-5,TRBD2,once
TGTGCCAGTAGTATGGCAAGCGGGGGGGCCTATGAGCAGTTCTTC,CASSMASGGAYEQFF,TRBJ2-1,TRBV19,TRBD2,-
TGTGCCAGCAGTGAATGGGGAGGGTCGGCCTACGAGCAGTACTTC,CASSEWGGSAYEQYF,TRBJ2-7,TRBV25-1,TRBD2,-
TGTGCCAGCAGCTATCGACAGGGAAGCGACACTGAAGCTTTCTTT,CASSYRQGSDTEAFF,TRBJ1-1,TRBV5-4,TRBD1,-